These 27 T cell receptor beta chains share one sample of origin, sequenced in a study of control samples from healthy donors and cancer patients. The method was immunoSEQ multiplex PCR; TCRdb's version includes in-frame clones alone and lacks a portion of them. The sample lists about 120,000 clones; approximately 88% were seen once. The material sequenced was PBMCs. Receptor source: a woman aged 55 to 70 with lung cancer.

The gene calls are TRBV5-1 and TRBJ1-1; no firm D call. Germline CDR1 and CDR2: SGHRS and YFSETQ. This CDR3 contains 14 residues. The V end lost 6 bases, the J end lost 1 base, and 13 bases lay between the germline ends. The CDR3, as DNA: TGCGCCAGCATGCTCGACGTAACGAACACTGAAGCTTTCTTT. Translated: CASMLDVTNTEAFF. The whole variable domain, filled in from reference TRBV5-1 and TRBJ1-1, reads KAGVTQTPRYLIKTRGQQVTLSCSPISGHRSVSWYQQTPGQGLQFLFEYFSETQRNKGNFPGRFSGRQFSNSRSEMNVSTLELGDSALYLCASMLDVTNTEAFFGQGTRLTVV.

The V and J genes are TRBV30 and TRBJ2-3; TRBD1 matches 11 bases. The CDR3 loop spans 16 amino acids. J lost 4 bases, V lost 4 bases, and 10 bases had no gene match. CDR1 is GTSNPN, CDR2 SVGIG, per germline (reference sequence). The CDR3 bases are TGTGCCTGGAACCAACCGGGACAGGGGGTACCAGATACGCAGTATTTT. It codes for CAWNQPGQGVPDTQYF.

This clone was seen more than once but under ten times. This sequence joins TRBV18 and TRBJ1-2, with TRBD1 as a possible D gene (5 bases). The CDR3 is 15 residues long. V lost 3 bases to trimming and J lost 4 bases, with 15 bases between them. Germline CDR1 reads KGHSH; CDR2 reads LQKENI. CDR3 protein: CASSPGQGDLYGYTF. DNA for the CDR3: TGTGCCAGCTCACCTGGCCAGGGAGACCTCTATGGCTACACCTTC.

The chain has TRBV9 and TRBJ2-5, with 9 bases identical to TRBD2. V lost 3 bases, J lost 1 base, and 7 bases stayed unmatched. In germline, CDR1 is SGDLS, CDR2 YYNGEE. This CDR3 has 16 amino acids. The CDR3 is CASSAPAGGLQETQYF. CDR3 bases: TGTGCCAGCAGCGCTCCCGCGGGGGGGCTCCAAGAGACCCAGTACTTC.

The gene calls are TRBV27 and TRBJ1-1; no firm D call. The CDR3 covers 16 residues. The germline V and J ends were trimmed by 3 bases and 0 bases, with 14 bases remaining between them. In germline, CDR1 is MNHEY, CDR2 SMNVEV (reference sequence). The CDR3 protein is CASSFRYRTLNTEAFF. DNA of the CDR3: TGTGCCAGCAGTTTCCGATACCGGACTTTGAACACTGAAGCTTTCTTT.

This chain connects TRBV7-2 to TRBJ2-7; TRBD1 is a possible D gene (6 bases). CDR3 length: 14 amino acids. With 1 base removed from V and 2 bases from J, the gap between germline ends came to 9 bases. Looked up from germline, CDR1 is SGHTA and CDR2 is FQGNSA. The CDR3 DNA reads TGTGCCAGCAGCTTAGGGACAGTTCCCTACGAGCAGTACTTC. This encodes CASSLGTVPYEQYF.

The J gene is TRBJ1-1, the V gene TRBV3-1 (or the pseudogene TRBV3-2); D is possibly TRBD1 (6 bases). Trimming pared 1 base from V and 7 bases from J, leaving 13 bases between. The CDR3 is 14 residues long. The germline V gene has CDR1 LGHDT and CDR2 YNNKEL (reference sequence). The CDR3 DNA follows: TGTGCCAGCAGCCAAGGACGGGGGGCAAATGAAGCTTTCTTT. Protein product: CASSQGRGANEAFF.

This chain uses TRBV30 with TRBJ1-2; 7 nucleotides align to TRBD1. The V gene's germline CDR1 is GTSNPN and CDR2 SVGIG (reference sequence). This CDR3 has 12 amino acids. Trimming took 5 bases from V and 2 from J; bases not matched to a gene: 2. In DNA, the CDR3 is TGTGCCTGGTCGACAGGGAACTATGGCTACACCTTC. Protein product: CAWSTGNYGYTF.

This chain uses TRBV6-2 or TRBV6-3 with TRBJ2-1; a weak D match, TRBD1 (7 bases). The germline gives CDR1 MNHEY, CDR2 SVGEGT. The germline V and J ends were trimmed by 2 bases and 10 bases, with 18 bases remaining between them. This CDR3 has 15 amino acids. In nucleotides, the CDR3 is TGTGCCAGCAGTTACAGGCAGGGGGGAATCTCGGAGCAGTTCTTC. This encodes CASSYRQGGISEQFF.

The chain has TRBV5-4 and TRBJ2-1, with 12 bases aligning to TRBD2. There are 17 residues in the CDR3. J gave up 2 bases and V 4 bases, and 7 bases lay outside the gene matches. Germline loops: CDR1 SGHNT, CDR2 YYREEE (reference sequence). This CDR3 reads CASSRGPSGGAYNEQFF. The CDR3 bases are TGTGCCAGCAGCCGGGGGCCTAGCGGGGGGGCCTACAATGAGCAGTTCTTC. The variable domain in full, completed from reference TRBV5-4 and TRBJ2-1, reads ETGVTQSPTHLIKTRGQQVTLRCSSQSGHNTVSWYQQALGQGPQFIFQYYREEENGRGNFPPRFSGLQFPNYSSELNVNALELDDSALYLCASSRGPSGGAYNEQFFGPGTRLTVL.

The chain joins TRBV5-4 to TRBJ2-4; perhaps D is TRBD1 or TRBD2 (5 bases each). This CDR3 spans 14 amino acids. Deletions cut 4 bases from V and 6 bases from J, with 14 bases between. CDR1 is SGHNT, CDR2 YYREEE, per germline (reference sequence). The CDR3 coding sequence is TGTGCCAGCAGCCTGGATGGGGGACGAAACATTCAGTACTTC. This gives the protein CASSLDGGRNIQYF.

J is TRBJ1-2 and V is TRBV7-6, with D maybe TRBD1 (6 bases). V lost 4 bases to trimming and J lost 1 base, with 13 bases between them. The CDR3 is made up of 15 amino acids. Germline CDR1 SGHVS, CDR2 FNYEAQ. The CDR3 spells CASSSGTSVNYGYTF. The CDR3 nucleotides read TGTGCCAGCAGCTCGGGGACATCCGTTAACTATGGCTACACCTTC.

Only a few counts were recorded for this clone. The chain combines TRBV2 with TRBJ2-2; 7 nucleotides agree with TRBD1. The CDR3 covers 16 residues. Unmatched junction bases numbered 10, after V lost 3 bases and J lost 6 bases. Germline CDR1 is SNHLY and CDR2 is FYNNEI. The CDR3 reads CASSDLKTGLAGELFF. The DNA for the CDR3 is TGTGCCAGCAGTGATTTAAAGACAGGGTTAGCCGGGGAGCTGTTTTTT.

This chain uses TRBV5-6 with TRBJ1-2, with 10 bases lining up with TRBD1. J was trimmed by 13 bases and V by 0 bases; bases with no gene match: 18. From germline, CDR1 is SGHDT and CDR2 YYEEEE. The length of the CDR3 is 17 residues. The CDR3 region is CASSLARQGASAKGCTF. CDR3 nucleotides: TGTGCCAGCAGCTTGGCCAGACAGGGGGCATCAGCAAAGGGTTGCACCTTC.

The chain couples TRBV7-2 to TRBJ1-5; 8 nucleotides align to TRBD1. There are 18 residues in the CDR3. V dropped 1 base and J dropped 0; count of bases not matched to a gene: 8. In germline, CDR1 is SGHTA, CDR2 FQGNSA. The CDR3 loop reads CASSLVGDRLYSNQPQHF. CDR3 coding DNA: TGTGCCAGCAGCTTAGTAGGGGACAGGCTCTATAGCAATCAGCCCCAGCATTTT.

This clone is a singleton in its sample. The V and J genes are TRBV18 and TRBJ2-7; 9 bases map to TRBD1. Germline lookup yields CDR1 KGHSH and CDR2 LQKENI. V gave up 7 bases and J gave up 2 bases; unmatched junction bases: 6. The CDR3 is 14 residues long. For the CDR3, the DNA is TGTGCCAGCTTTCCGGGACAGGGCGCCTACGAGCAGTACTTC. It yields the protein CASFPGQGAYEQYF.

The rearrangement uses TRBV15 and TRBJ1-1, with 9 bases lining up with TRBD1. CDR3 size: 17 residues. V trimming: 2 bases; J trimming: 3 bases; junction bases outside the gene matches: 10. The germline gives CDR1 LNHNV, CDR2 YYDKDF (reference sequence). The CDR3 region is CATSRNRDRDSDTEAFF. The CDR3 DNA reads TGTGCCACCAGCAGAAACCGGGACAGGGACTCTGACACTGAAGCTTTCTTT.

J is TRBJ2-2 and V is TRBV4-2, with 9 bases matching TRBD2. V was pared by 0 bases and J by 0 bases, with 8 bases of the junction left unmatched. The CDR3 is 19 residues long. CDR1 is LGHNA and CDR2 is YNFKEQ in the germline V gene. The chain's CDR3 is CASSQDISASGANTGELFF. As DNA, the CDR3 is TGTGCCAGCAGCCAAGATATTTCGGCTAGCGGGGCGAACACCGGGGAGCTGTTTTTT.

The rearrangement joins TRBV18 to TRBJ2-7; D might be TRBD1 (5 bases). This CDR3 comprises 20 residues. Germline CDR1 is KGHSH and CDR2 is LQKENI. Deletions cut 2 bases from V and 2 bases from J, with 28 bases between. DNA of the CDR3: TGTGCCAGCTCACCATATGACTTCGGAGAGACAGCTACAATTCCCTACGAGCAGTACTTC. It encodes CASSPYDFGETATIPYEQYF.

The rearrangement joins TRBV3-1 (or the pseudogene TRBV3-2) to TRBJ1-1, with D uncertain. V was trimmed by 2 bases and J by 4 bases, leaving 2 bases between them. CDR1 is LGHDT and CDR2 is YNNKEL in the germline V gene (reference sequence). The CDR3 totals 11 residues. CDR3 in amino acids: CASSQSTEAFF. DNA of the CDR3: TGTGCCAGCAGCCAATCCACTGAAGCTTTCTTT.

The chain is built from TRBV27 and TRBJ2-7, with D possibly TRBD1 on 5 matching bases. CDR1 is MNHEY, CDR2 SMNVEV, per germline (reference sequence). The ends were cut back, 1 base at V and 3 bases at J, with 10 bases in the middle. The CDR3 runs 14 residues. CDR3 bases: TGTGCCAGCAGTTTATGGCGGCAGGGCTACGAGCAGTACTTC. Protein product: CASSLWRQGYEQYF.

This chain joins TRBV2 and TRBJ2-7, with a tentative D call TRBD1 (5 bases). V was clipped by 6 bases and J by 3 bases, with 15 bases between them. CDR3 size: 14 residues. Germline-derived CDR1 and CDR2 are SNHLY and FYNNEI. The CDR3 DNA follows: TGTGCCAGCAGACCCGTCAAAGGGGTCTACGAGCAGTACTTC. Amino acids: CASRPVKGVYEQYF.

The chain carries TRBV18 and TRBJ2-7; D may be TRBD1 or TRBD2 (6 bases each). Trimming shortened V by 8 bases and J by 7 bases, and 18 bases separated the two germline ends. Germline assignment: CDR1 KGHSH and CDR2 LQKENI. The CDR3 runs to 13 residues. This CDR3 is CASTQGLSGEQYF. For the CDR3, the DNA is TGTGCCAGCACACAGGGACTCTCAGGGGAGCAGTACTTC.

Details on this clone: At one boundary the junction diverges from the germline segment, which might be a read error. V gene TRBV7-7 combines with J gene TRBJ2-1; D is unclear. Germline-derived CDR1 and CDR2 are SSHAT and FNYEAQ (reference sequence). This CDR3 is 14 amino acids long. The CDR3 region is CASSLGGWGNEQFF. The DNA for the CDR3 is TGTGCTAGCAGCTTGGGCGGATGGGGCAATGAGCAGTTCTTC.

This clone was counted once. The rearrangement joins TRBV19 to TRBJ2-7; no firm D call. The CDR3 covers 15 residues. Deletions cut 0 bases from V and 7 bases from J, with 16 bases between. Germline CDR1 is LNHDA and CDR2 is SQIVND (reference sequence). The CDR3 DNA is TGTGCCAGTAGTATAGATCTATTGGGAACGTGGGAGCAGTACTTC. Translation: CASSIDLLGTWEQYF.

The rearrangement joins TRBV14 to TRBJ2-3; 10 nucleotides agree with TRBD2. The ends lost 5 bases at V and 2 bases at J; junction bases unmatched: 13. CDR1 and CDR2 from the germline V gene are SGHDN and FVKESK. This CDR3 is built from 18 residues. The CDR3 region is CASSSLGVAGGSTDTQYF. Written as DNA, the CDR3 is TGTGCCAGCAGCTCGCTAGGAGTAGCGGGAGGATCCACAGATACGCAGTATTTT.

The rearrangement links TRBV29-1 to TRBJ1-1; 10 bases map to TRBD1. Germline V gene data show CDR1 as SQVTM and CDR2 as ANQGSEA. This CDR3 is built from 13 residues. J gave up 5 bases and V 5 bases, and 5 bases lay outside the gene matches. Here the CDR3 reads CSVLTGGWTEAFF. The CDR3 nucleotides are TGCAGCGTTTTGACAGGGGGCTGGACTGAAGCTTTCTTT.